The present entry profiles one T cell receptor (beta chain) with its context. The antigen is undetermined. The data stem from a study of T cell responses to AZD1222 COVID-19 vaccine. Points from the study as a whole: Regions 160-218 and 743-854 dominated among vaccine-associated CD4 TCRs spanning spike. Spike-specific TCR breadth and depth were elevated following two AZD1222 doses. White British donors predominated, females outnumbered males, and clonal diversity was possibly underestimated.

Sequenced by immunoSEQ multiplex PCR; TCRdb stores in-frame clones only, minus some. The table includes fewer than 120,000 clones, about 95% detected once. Unmatched junction bases numbered 10, after V lost 1 base and J lost 5 bases. This CDR3 has 17 amino acids. Germline V lookup: CDR1 KGHSH, CDR2 LQKENI. The sample in question was peripheral blood, obtained 28 days after the second AZD1222 dose. The sequence was collected from an adult who received the AZD1222 COVID-19 vaccine. The chain recombines TRBV18 with TRBJ1-4; 7 nucleotides align to TRBD1. The CDR3, as DNA: TGTGCCAGCTCACCACAATCCCAGACAGGGTGGAATGAAAAACTGTTTTTT. It codes for CASSPQSQTGWNEKLFF.